The T cell receptor beta chain under discussion was sequenced for a study of blood T cell repertoires in COVID-19. Study background: The United States, Italy and Spain were the sources of the acute and convalescent COVID-19 samples.

This clone is a singleton in its sample. CDR3 size: 16 residues. V lost 0 bases to trimming and J lost 5 bases, with 14 bases between them. Germline CDR1 SGHDT, CDR2 YYEEEE. Measured with immunoSEQ multiplex PCR; TCRdb has only the in-frame clones, and not every one. Found here are some 220,000 clones, 70% to 90% of them singletons; the top ten hold approximately 12%. The sequence came from a woman between 18 and 29 years old who had recovered from COVID-19. Input material: peripheral blood. The rearrangement links TRBV5-6 to TRBJ2-2, with D possibly matching TRBD2 (5 bases). DNA of the CDR3: TGTGCCAGCAGCTTGGAGGGTCAGCGGCCTACCGGGGAGCTGTTTTTT. Its protein is CASSLEGQRPTGELFF.